This T cell receptor beta chain was identified during a study of blood T cells in healthy people across ages. V lost 11 bases, J lost 4 bases, and 11 bases stayed unmatched. The CDR3 consists of 14 residues. Germline lookup yields CDR1 MDHEN and CDR2 SYDVKM. Primed by a sample-barcoded 5' primer and a J-beta primer mix, a second PCR proceeded for roughly 7 to 12 cycles. TCRdb passed the 5' RACE reads through MiXCR, listing each CDR3 protein once. The table records 450,000 to 600,000 distinct CDR3 sequences, about a quarter of them present only once. The data also belong to a second study, concerning T cells of mothers and their children.

Sequenced: blood. The J gene is TRBJ2-7, the V gene TRBV28; 10 bases are shared with TRBD2. The receptor was isolated from a boy aged 2 to 9 in good health. As DNA, the CDR3 is TGTGCCGCAAGCCCTAGCGGGAGCGGGTACGAGCAGTACTTC. Protein product: CAASPSGSGYEQYF.